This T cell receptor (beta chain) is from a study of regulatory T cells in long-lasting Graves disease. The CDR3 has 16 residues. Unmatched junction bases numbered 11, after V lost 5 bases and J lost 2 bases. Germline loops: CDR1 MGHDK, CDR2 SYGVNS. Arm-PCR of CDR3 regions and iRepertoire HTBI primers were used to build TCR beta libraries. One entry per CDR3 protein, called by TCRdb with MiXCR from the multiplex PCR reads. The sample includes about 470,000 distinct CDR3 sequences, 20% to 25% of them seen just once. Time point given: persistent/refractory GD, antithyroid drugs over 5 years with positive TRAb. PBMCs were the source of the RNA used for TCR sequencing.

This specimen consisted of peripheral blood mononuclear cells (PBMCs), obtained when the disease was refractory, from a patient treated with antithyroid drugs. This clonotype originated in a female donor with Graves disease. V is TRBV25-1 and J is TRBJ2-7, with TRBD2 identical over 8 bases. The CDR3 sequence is CASSSRGGGKTYEQYF. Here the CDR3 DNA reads TGTGCCAGCAGTTCTCGGGGGGGCGGGAAGACCTACGAGCAGTACTTC.